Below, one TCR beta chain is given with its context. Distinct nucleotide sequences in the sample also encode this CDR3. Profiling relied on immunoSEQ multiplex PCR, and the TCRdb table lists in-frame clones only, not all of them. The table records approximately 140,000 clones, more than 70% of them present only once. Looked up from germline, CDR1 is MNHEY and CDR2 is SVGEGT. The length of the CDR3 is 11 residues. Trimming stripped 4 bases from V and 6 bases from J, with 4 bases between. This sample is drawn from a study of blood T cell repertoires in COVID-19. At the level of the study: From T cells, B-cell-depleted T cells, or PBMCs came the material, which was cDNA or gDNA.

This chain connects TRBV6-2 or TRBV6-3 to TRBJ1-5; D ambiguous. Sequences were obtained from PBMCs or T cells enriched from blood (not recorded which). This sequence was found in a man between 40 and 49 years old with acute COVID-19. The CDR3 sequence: CASSSGQPQHF. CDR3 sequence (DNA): TGTGCCAGCAGTTCAGGTCAGCCCCAGCATTTT.